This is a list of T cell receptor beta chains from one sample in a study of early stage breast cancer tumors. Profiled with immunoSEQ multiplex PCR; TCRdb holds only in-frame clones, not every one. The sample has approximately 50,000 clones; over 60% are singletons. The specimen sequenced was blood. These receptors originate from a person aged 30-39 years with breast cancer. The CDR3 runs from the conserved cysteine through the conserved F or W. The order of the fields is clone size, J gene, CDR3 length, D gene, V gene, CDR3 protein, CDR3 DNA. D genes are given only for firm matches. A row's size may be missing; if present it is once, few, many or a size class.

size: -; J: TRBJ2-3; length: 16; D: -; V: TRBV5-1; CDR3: CASSTRTTSFTDTQYF; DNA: TGCGCCAGCAGCACCCGGACCACAAGCTTCACAGATACGCAGTATTTT
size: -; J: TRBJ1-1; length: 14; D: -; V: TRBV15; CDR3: CATSRRGGNTEAFF; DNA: TGTGCCACCAGCAGAAGGGGCGGGAACACTGAAGCTTTCTTT
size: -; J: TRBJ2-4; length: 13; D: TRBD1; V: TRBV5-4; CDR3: CASSLQGENIQYF; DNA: TGTGCCAGCAGCTTGCAGGGGGAAAACATTCAGTACTTC
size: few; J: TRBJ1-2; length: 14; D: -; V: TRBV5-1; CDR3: CASSSGGRNYGYTF; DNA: TGCGCCAGCAGCTCAGGAGGCCGTAACTATGGCTACACCTTC
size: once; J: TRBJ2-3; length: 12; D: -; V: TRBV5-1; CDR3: CASKVGDDTQYF; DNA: TGCGCCAGCAAGGTGGGTGACGATACGCAGTATTTT
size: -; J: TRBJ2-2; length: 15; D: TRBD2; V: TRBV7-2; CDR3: CASSTSAGGTGELFF; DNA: TGTGCCAGCAGCACCTCAGCGGGAGGCACCGGGGAGCTGTTTTTT
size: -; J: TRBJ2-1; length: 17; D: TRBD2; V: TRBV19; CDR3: CASSLRLAGGTYNEQFF; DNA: TGTGCCAGTAGTCTAAGACTAGCGGGCGGGACCTACAATGAGCAGTTCTTC
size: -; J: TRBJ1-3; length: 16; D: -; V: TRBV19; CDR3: CASSMNGIGAGNTIYF; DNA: TGTGCCAGTAGTATGAACGGAATAGGGGCTGGAAACACCATATATTTT
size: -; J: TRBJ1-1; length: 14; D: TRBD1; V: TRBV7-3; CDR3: CASKSDRGSIEAFF; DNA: TGTGCCAGCAAGTCCGACAGGGGCTCGATAGAAGCTTTCTTT
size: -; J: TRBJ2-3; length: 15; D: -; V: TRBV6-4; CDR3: CATEVGVTPTDTQYF; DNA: TGTGCCACCGAAGTAGGGGTTACCCCCACAGATACGCAGTATTTT
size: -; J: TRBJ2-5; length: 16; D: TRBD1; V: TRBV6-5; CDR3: CASRYRLTGGQETQYF; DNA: TGTGCCAGCAGATACCGACTAACAGGGGGCCAAGAGACCCAGTACTTC
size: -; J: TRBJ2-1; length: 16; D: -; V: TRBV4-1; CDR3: CASSQGLGSSYNEQFF; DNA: TGCGCCAGCAGCCAAGGGCTGGGTAGCTCCTACAATGAGCAGTTCTTC
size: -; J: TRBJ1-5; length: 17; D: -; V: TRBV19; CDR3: CASSIINSFSSNQPQHF; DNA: TGTGCCAGTAGTATAATCAACAGTTTCAGTAGCAATCAGCCCCAGCATTTT
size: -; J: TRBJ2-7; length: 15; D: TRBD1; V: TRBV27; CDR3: CASSTTGQGSYEQYF; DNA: TGTGCCAGCAGTACAACGGGACAGGGGTCCTACGAGCAGTACTTC
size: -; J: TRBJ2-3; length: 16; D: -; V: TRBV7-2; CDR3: CASSFSARGSTDTQYF; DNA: TGTGCCAGCAGCTTTTCGGCGCGAGGAAGCACAGATACGCAGTATTTT
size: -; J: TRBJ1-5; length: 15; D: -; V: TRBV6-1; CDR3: CAGGSRGAYNQPQHF; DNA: TGTGCCGGGGGTAGTAGGGGAGCTTACAATCAGCCCCAGCATTTT
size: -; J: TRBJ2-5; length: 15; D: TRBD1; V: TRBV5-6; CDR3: CASSLFTGGGETQYF; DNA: TGTGCCAGCAGCTTGTTCACAGGGGGCGGTGAGACCCAGTACTTC
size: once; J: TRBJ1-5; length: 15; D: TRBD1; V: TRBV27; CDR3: CASRSIQGDHQPQHF; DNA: TGTGCCAGCAGGTCGATACAGGGGGATCACCAGCCCCAGCATTTT
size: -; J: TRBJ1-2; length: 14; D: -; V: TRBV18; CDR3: CASSPPVDGYGYTF; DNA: TGTGCCAGCTCACCACCAGTCGACGGCTATGGCTACACCTTC
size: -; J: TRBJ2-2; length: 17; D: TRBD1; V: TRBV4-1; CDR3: CASSQLQGAANTGELFF; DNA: TGCGCCAGCAGCCAACTCCAGGGGGCGGCGAACACCGGGGAGCTGTTTTTT
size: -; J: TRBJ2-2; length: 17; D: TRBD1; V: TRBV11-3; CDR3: CASSLLGQGGNTGELFF; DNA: TGTGCCAGCAGCCTGTTAGGACAGGGGGGGAACACCGGGGAGCTGTTTTTT
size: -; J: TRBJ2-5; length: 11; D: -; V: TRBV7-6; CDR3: CASSFQETQYF; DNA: TGTGCCAGCAGCTTCCAAGAGACCCAGTACTTC
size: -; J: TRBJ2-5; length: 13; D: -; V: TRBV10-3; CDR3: CAISAPGIETQYF; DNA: TGTGCCATCAGTGCACCGGGGATTGAGACCCAGTACTTC
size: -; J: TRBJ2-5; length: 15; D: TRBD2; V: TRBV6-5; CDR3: CASKPDLLAGETQYF; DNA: TGTGCCAGCAAGCCGGACCTATTAGCGGGGGAGACCCAGTACTTC
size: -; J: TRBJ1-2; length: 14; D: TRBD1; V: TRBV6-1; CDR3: CASTSQQGYYGYTF; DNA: TGTGCCAGCACCTCTCAACAGGGGTACTATGGCTACACCTTC
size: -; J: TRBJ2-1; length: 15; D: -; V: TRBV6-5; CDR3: CASSRWVRQSYEQFF; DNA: TGTGCCAGCAGCCGTTGGGTGAGGCAAAGCTATGAGCAGTTCTTC
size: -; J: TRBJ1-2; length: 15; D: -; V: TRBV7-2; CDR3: CASSLAAGFNYGYTF; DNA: TGTGCCAGCAGCTTAGCAGCCGGGTTTAACTATGGCTACACCTTC
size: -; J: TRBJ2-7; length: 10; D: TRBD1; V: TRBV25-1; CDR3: CATAWDRVYF; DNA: TGTGCCACCGCCTGGGACAGGGTGTACTTC
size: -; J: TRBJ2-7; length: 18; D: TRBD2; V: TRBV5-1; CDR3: CASSQGSGRFLPTYEQYF; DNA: TGCGCCAGCAGCCAGGGTAGCGGGAGGTTCTTACCAACCTACGAGCAGTACTTC
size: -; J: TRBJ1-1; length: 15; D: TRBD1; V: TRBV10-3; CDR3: CAISESTGANTEAFF; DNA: TGTGCCATCAGTGAGTCGACAGGGGCAAACACTGAAGCTTTCTTT
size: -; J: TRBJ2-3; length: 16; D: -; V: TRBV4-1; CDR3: CASSQGNSASTDTQYF; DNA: TGCGCCAGCAGCCAAGGGAACTCCGCTAGCACAGATACGCAGTATTTT
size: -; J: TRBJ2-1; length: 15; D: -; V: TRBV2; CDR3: CASSETGLSYNEQFF; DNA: TGTGCCAGCAGTGAAACGGGTTTGTCCTACAATGAGCAGTTCTTC
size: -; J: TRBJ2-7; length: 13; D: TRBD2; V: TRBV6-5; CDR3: CASTPRTRDEQYF; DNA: TGTGCCAGCACCCCACGGACTAGGGACGAGCAGTACTTC
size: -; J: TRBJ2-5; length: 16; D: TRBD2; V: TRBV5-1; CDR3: CASSPRWTSGQETQYF; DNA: TGCGCCAGCAGCCCGAGGTGGACTAGCGGACAAGAGACCCAGTACTTC
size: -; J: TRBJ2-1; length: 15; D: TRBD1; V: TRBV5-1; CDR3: CASSLWDRGNNEQFF; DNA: TGCGCCAGCAGCTTGTGGGACAGGGGGAACAATGAGCAGTTCTTC
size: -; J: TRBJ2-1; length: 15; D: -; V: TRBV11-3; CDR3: CASSINGEVYNEQFF; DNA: TGTGCCAGCAGCATTAATGGCGAGGTCTACAATGAGCAGTTCTTC
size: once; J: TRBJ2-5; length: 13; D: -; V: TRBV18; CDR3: CASSPVLEETQYF; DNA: TGTGCCAGCTCTCCCGTCCTGGAGGAGACCCAGTACTTC
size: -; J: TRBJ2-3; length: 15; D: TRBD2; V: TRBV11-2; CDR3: CASRLGLADVDTQYF; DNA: TGTGCCAGCAGGCTAGGACTAGCGGATGTAGATACGCAGTATTTT
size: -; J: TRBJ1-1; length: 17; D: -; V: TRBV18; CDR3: CASSPSSGSRVNTEAFF; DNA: TGTGCCAGCTCACCTAGTTCCGGGAGTCGGGTGAACACTGAAGCTTTCTTT
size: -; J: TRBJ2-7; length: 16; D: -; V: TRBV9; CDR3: CASSVGPGYLTYEQYF; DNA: TGTGCCAGCAGCGTCGGTCCGGGCTACCTTACCTACGAGCAGTACTTC
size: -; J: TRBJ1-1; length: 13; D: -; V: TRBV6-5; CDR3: CASRSHRYTEAFF; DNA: TGTGCCAGCCGCTCGCACAGGTACACTGAAGCTTTCTTT
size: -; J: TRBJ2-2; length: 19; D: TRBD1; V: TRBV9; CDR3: CASSARIAMGQGATGELFF; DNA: TGTGCCAGCAGCGCCCGGATTGCGATGGGACAGGGAGCCACCGGGGAGCTGTTTTTT
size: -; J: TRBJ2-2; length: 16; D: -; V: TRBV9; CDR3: CASSARVLSPTGELFF; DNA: TGTGCCAGCAGCGCGCGAGTTCTATCCCCCACCGGGGAGCTGTTTTTT
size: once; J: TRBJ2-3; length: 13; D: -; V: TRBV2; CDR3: CASSDDPTDTQYF; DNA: TGTGCCAGCAGTGACGATCCGACAGATACGCAGTATTTT
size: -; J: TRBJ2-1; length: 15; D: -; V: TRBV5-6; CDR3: CASSLDNLWGNEQFF; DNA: TGTGCCAGCAGCTTGGACAACCTTTGGGGCAATGAGCAGTTCTTC
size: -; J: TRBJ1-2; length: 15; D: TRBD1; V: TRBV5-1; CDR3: CASSPTEGQGSGYTF; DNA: TGCGCCAGCAGCCCAACCGAAGGACAGGGGAGTGGCTACACCTTC
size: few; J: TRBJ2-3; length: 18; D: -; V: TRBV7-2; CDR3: CASSFMPILGTSTDTQYF; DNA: TGTGCCAGCAGCTTCATGCCGATCCTTGGGACTAGCACAGATACGCAGTATTTT
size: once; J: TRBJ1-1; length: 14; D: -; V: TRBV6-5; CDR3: CASSRRTVNTEAFF; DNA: TGTGCCAGCAGTCGACGGACAGTGAACACTGAAGCTTTCTTT
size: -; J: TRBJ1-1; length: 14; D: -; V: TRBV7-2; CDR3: CASSFRTRNTEAFF; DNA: TGTGCCAGCAGCTTCCGGACACGGAACACTGAAGCTTTCTTT
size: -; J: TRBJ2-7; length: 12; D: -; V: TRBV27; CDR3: CASRGPSYEQYF; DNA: TGTGCCAGCAGGGGTCCGAGTTACGAGCAGTACTTC
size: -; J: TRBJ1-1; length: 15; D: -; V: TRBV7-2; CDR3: CASSLQGTVRTEAFF; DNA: TGTGCCAGCAGCCTCCAAGGGACCGTAAGGACTGAAGCTTTCTTT
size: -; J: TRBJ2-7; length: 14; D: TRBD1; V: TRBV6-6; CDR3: CASSSTGGHYEQYF; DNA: TGTGCCAGCAGTTCGACAGGGGGACACTACGAGCAGTACTTC